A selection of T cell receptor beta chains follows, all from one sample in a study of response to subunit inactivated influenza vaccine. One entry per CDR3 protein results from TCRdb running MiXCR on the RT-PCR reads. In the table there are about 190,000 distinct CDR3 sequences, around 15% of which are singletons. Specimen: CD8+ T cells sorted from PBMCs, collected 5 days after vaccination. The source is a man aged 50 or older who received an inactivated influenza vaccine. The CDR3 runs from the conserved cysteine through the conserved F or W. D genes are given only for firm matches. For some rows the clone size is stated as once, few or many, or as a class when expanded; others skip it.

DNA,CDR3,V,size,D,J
TGTGCCAGCAGCGTAGGCGGGCTCCCTACCTACGAGCAGTACTTC,CASSVGGLPTYEQYF,TRBV9,NA,NA,TRBJ2-7
TGTGCCAGCAGTTACTCGATACGCAGGACTTTAAACCACGAGCAGTACTTC,CASSYSIRRTLNHEQYF,TRBV6-5,NA,NA,TRBJ2-7
TGCAGTGCCAAACAGGGGAATCAGCCCCAGCATTTT,CSAKQGNQPQHF,TRBV20-1,NA,TRBD1,TRBJ1-5
TGCGCCAGCAGCGGGGACGTCTCCTATAATTCACCCCTCCACTTT,CASSGDVSYNSPLHF,TRBV5-1,few,NA,TRBJ1-6
TGTGCCAGCAGTCGGTCCCGGGACAGCCCCTACGAGCAGTACTTC,CASSRSRDSPYEQYF,TRBV6-1,NA,TRBD1,TRBJ2-7
TGCAGCGCCCGGTTGGGGACTAGCGGGAGGAGCGGGGAGCTGTTTTTT,CSARLGTSGRSGELFF,TRBV29-1,NA,TRBD2,TRBJ2-2
TGCAGCATTGAGGGGACCGCACATCGGCCCCAAGAGACCCAGTACTTC,CSIEGTAHRPQETQYF,TRBV29-1,few,NA,TRBJ2-5
TGTGCCAGCAGCGTAACGACTAGTTACGAGCAGTACTTC,CASSVTTSYEQYF,TRBV7-6,NA,NA,TRBJ2-7
TGCAGCGTCACCGACAGGAACACTGAAGCTTTCTTT,CSVTDRNTEAFF,TRBV29-1,few,NA,TRBJ1-1
TGCAGCGTACCTGTGGAGGGCAGCTACAATGAGCAGTTCTTC,CSVPVEGSYNEQFF,TRBV29-1,many,NA,TRBJ2-1
TGTGCCAGCAGCGTCGCGGGTAGCGGGAGGGGCAATGAGCAGTTCTTC,CASSVAGSGRGNEQFF,TRBV5-6,NA,TRBD2,TRBJ2-1
TGCAGCGTGGAGGCGACAGGACGTAACTATGGCTACACCTTC,CSVEATGRNYGYTF,TRBV29-1,many,NA,TRBJ1-2
TGCAGCGTGGCTGGCGGGAGCAAGAATGAGCAGTTCTTC,CSVAGGSKNEQFF,TRBV29-1,NA,TRBD2,TRBJ2-1
TGCAGTGCTAGAGATCTTTCTAGCGGGAGGACCGATGAGCAGTTCTTC,CSARDLSSGRTDEQFF,TRBV20-1,many,TRBD2,TRBJ2-1
TGTGCCAGCAGGGCGGGCGGGAGTGGGTACGAGCAGTACTTC,CASRAGGSGYEQYF,TRBV12-3/TRBV12-4,few,TRBD2,TRBJ2-7
TGTGCCAGCAGCTCCCAGGGGTTCCCTAGAGATGAGCAGTTCTTC,CASSSQGFPRDEQFF,TRBV5-6,NA,NA,TRBJ2-1
TGTGCCAGCATCGGCCCGCCTCGGGGACAGTTGAACACTGAAGCTTTCTTT,CASIGPPRGQLNTEAFF,TRBV2,many,TRBD1,TRBJ1-1
TGTGCCAGCACCCCCCTCGTAGCGCTCTCTGGGGCCAACGTCCTGACTTTC,CASTPLVALSGANVLTF,TRBV6-1,NA,NA,TRBJ2-6
TGTGCCAGCAGTTACCCAGGACAGGGGGCGCGGGACACTGAAGCTTTCTTT,CASSYPGQGARDTEAFF,TRBV6-2/TRBV6-3,few,TRBD1,TRBJ1-1
TGTGCCAGCAGCAACTATTACCAAGAGACCCAGTACTTC,CASSNYYQETQYF,TRBV11-2,NA,NA,TRBJ2-5
TGTGCCAGCAGTGCTGACAGGGAATGGGGCACTGAAGCTTTCTTT,CASSADREWGTEAFF,TRBV28,NA,TRBD1,TRBJ1-1
TGTGCCATCAGTGAGTCATTATCCACAGATACGCAGTATTTT,CAISESLSTDTQYF,TRBV10-3,NA,NA,TRBJ2-3
TGTGCCAGCAGTTTAAATACAGGGGGACGCGCTGAAGCTTTCTTT,CASSLNTGGRAEAFF,TRBV27,few,TRBD1,TRBJ1-1
TGTGCCAGCAGTGTCCGGACTAGCGGCCAAGAGACCCAGTACTTC,CASSVRTSGQETQYF,TRBV28,many,TRBD2,TRBJ2-5
TGTGCCAGCAGCTCGGATAGCGGGGGGGACAACTTC,CASSSDSGGDNF,TRBV5-5,many,TRBD2,TRBJ2-1
TGTGCCAGCAGTCCAACACCATGGGAGCAGTACTTC,CASSPTPWEQYF,TRBV12-3/TRBV12-4,few,NA,TRBJ2-7
TGCAGTGCTAGAGATCTTCGGGGCCAAGAGCAGTACTTC,CSARDLRGQEQYF,TRBV20-1,many,NA,TRBJ2-7
TGCGCCAGCAGCTACACAGGGGCGAGTGAGCAGTTCTTC,CASSYTGASEQFF,TRBV5-1,NA,TRBD1,TRBJ2-1
TGTGCCTGGAGTAGTGGGGTTGGGATCGGGGAGCTGTTTTTT,CAWSSGVGIGELFF,TRBV30,NA,NA,TRBJ2-2
TGTGCCAGCAGCTTTCTCGTACAGGGGGGGAGCAAAAACATTCAGTACTTC,CASSFLVQGGSKNIQYF,TRBV7-2,few,NA,TRBJ2-4
TGCAGCGTTGGGGGACAGGGGGTTTACAATGAGCAGTTCTTC,CSVGGQGVYNEQFF,TRBV29-1,many,TRBD1,TRBJ2-1
TGCGCCAGCTCCGGAAGGGGGATTCACGAGCAGTACTTC,CASSGRGIHEQYF,TRBV5-1,few,NA,TRBJ2-7
TGTGCTACCCAGGCCATGGTAGAGACCCAGTACTTC,CATQAMVETQYF,TRBV11-2,few,NA,TRBJ2-5
TGTGCCAGCAGGGGAAGAGGGACCTACACAGATACGCAGTATTTT,CASRGRGTYTDTQYF,TRBV3-1,few,NA,TRBJ2-3
TGTGCCAGCAGCTCAGAACGTCATGGCTACACCTTC,CASSSERHGYTF,TRBV7-9,few,NA,TRBJ1-2